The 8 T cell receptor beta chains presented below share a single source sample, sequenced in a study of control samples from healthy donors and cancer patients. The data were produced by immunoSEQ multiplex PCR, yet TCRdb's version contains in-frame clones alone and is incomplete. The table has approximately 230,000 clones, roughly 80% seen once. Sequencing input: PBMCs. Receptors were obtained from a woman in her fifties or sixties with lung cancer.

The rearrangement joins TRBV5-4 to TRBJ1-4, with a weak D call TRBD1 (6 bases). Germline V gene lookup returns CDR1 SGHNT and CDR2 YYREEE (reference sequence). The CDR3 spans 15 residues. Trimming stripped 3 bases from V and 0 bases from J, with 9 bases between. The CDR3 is CASSSGGPTNEKLFF. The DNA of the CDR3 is TGTGCCAGCAGCTCCGGGGGGCCAACTAATGAAAAACTGTTTTTT.

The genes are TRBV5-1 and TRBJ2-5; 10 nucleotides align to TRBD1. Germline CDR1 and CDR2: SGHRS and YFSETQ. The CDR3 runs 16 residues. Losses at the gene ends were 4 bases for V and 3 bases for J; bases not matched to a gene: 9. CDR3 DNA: TGCGCCAGCAGCCTCCAACCCGGACAGGGGGAAGAGACCCAGTACTTC. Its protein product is CASSLQPGQGEETQYF.

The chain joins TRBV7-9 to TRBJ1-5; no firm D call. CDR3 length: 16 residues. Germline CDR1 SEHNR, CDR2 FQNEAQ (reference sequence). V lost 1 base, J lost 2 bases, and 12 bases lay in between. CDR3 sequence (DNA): TGTGCCAGCAGCTTAGTTCTTGGGCTGGGCAATCAGCCCCAGCATTTT. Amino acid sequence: CASSLVLGLGNQPQHF.

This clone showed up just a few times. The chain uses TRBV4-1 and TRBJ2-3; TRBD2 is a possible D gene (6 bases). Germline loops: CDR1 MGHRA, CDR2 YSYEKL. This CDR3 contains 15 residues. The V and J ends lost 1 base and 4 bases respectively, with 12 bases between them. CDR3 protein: CASSQGWRDSDTQYF. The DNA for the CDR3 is TGCGCCAGCAGCCAAGGGTGGAGGGACTCAGATACGCAGTATTTT.

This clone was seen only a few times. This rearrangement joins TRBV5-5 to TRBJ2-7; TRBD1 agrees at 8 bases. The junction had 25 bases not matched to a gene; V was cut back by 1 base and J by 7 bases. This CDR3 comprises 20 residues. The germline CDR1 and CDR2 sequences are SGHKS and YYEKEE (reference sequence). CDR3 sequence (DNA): TGTGCCAGCAGCTTGAAACCCCCAGGGGGCACGGTGTTGGGTACTCGGGAGCAGTACTTC. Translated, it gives CASSLKPPGGTVLGTREQYF.

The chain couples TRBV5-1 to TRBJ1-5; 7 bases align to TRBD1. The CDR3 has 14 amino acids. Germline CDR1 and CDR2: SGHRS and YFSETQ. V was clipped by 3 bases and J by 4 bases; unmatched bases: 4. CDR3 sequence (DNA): TGCGCCAGCAGCTCGGGACAGCTAAATCAGCCCCAGCATTTT. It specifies CASSSGQLNQPQHF. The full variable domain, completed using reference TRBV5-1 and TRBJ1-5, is KAGVTQTPRYLIKTRGQQVTLSCSPISGHRSVSWYQQTPGQGLQFLFEYFSETQRNKGNFPGRFSGRQFSNSRSEMNVSTLELGDSALYLCASSSGQLNQPQHFGDGTRLSIL.

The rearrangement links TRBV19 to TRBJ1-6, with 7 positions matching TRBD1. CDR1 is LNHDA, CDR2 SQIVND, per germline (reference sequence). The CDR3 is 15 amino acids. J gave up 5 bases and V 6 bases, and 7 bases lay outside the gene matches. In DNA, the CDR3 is TGTGCCAGTAGCGGCCCGGGACAGAATAATTCACCCCTCCACTTT. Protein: CASSGPGQNNSPLHF. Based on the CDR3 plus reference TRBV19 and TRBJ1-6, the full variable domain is DGGITQSPKYLFRKEGQNVTLSCEQNLNHDAMYWYRQDPGQGLRLIYYSQIVNDFQKGDIAEGYSVSREKKESFPLTVTSAQKNPTAFYLCASSGPGQNNSPLHFGNGTRLTVT.

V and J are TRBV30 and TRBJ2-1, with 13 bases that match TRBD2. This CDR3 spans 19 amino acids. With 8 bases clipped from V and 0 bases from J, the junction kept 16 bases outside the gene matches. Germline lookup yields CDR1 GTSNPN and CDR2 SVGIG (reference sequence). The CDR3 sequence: CAGDSGTSGTSSSYNEQFF. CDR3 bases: TGTGCCGGTGATTCCGGGACTAGCGGGACCTCAAGCTCCTACAATGAGCAGTTCTTC.